Given below is one T cell receptor (beta chain) in context. Some clones are missing from TCRdb's copy, which holds only in-frame ones; the method was immunoSEQ multiplex PCR. In the table there are some 270,000 clones, 75% to 90% of which are singletons. This sample is drawn from a study of blood T cell repertoires in COVID-19. What was sequenced was PBMCs or T cells enriched from blood (not recorded which). The sequence was collected from a woman in her forties who had been exposed to COVID-19.

CDR3 DNA sequence: TGTGCCAGCAGTTGGTCCCAGGGGATTCTTAACACTGAAGCTTTCTTT. Encoded protein: CASSWSQGILNTEAFF. The rearrangement uses TRBV6-5 and TRBJ1-1; tentatively, D is TRBD1 (6 bases). V was shortened by 4 bases and J by 2 bases, with 17 bases between the two germline ends. Germline CDR1 reads MNHEY; CDR2 reads SVGAGI. The CDR3 has 16 residues.